The clone carrying this TCR beta chain was observed a few times. This sample is drawn from a study of blood T cell repertoires in COVID-19. The table came from immunoSEQ multiplex PCR; TCRdb's copy has only in-frame clones and leaves some out. The repertoire holds approximately 92,000 clones, roughly 87% seen once, with around 20% in the top ten. The CDR3 loop spans 13 amino acids. Germline-derived CDR1 and CDR2 are GTSNPN and SVGIG (reference sequence). V trimming: 5 bases; J trimming: 5 bases; junction bases outside the gene matches: 3. Enrolled during active infection, Seattle patients were then followed longitudinally.

The sample consisted of peripheral blood. The source of this sequence is a woman aged 55-69 years with COVID-19, enrolled during active disease. The chain employs TRBV30 and TRBJ1-5; 10 nucleotides match TRBD1. CDR3 DNA: TGTGCCTGGCGGGACAGGGGCGATCAGCCCCAGCATTTT. Translating it yields CAWRDRGDQPQHF. Based on the CDR3 plus reference TRBV30 and TRBJ1-5, the full variable domain is SQTIHQWPATLVQPVGSPLSLECTVEGTSNPNLYWYRQAAGRGLQLLFYSVGIGQISSEVPQNLSASRPQDRQFILSSKKLLLSDSGFYLCAWRDRGDQPQHFGDGTRLSIL.